This T cell receptor beta chain was profiled in a study of OX40 agonist ivuxolimab in advanced cancers. Whole-study context: With a range of roughly 23 to 85, age averaged approximately 54 years, and nearly 85% were male.

The CDR3 has 16 residues. Germline V gene lookup returns CDR1 ENHRY and CDR2 SYGVKD. Germline trimming cut 3 bases from V and 4 bases from J; bases unmatched to any gene: 11. Profiled with immunoSEQ multiplex PCR; TCRdb holds only in-frame clones, not every one. Altogether about 83,000 clones are present, roughly 90% being singletons, with the ten largest covering under 0.9%. The starting material was CD4+ or CD8+ T cells sorted from blood, obtained in a trial of the OX40 agonist ivuxolimab. The chain employs TRBV10-3 and TRBJ2-7, with 8 bases aligning to TRBD1. The TCR was taken from an adult with an advanced solid tumor such as melanoma, head and neck, liver or kidney cancer. The CDR3 coding sequence is TGTGCCATCAGTGACCCCCCGGACAGGGAATTGTACGAGCAGTACTTC. Its translation is CAISDPPDRELYEQYF.